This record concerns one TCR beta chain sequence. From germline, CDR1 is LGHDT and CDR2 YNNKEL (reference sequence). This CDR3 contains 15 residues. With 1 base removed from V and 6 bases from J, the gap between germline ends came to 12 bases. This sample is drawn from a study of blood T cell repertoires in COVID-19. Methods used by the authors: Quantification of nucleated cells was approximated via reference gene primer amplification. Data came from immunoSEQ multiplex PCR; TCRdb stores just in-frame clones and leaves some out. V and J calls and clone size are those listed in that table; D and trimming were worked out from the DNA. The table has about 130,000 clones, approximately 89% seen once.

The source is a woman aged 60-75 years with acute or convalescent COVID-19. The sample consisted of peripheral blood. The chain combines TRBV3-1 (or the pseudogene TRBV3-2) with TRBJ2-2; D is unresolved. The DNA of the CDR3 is TGTGCCAGCAGCCAAGCGTTGCAGTTTGCCGGGGAGCTGTTTTTT. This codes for CASSQALQFAGELFF.